This entry describes one TCR beta chain. Its antigen is unidentified. The data derive from a study of shared clonotypes between healthy human individuals. Background on the study: Donor ages ranged 18 to 49 years: a couple of women, a few men.

As defined, naive CD8 cells were CD45RO-negative and positively selected for CCR7, with terminally differentiated effector memory CD45RA+ cells excluded. Study-wide results and limits: Across a handful of donors, naive CD4 shared around 5.3%, naive CD8 around 3.8%, memory CD4 roughly 2.1%, memory CD8 over 0.3%.

Trimming removed 8 bases from V and 5 bases from J; junction bases left unmatched: 6. The CDR3 runs to 13 residues. The germline CDR1 and CDR2 sequences are MNHNS and SASEGT. Profiled with immunoSEQ multiplex PCR; TCRdb holds only in-frame clones, not every one. The sample shows about 2.1 million clones, around 93% of them seen only once. The V and J genes are TRBV6-1 and TRBJ1-1; TRBD1 aligns across 9 bases. Sequences were obtained from naive CD8+ T cells from PBMCs. This receptor was obtained from a man aged 18 to 35 in good health. Some clones in this sample may be carry-over from other donors' samples. CDR3 nucleotide sequence: TGTGCCAGCGAAGGACAGGGGTTGACTGAAGCTTTCTTT. Its protein product is CASEGQGLTEAFF.